One and the same sample provided the 32 T cell receptor beta chains below, sequenced in a study of blood T cell repertoires in COVID-19. Only in-frame clones appear in the TCRdb table, and some are missing; sequencing was by immunoSEQ multiplex PCR. The table includes more than 350,000 clones, more than 80% detected once. Sequencing was done on a sample of peripheral blood. These receptors all come from a woman in her twenties or thirties with COVID-19, enrolled during active disease.

The chain joins TRBV24-1 to TRBJ2-2; no reliable D call. The germline V gene has CDR1 KGHDR and CDR2 SFDVKD. The CDR3 sequence is 15 residues long. V lost 4 bases and J 4 bases, leaving 12 bases between the germline ends. CDR3 region: CATSEAYWATGELFF. CDR3 nucleotide sequence: TGTGCCACCAGTGAGGCCTACTGGGCCACCGGGGAGCTGTTTTTT.

This CDR3 is CASSEGWAVGNTIYF. CDR3 bases: TGTGCCAGCAGTGAAGGGTGGGCCGTCGGAAACACCATATATTTT. The rearrangement uses TRBV2 and TRBJ1-3; D gene unclear. The CDR3 length is 15 residues. From germline, CDR1 is SNHLY and CDR2 FYNNEI. V gave up 1 base and J gave up 4 bases, with 11 bases separating them.

The chain recombines TRBV19 with TRBJ1-3, with D tentatively TRBD1 (5 bases). V lost 5 bases to trimming and J lost 4 bases, with 9 bases between them. The CDR3 loop spans 13 amino acids. Germline CDR1 reads LNHDA; CDR2 reads SQIVND (reference sequence). The CDR3, as DNA: TGTGCCAGTAGTGGGGACTGGGGAAACACCATATATTTT. It codes for CASSGDWGNTIYF.

The V call is TRBV7-6, the J call TRBJ2-2; 8 positions match TRBD2. V lost 1 base and J lost 3; bases outside the gene matches: 10. Germline lookup yields CDR1 SGHVS and CDR2 FNYEAQ. The CDR3 has 18 amino acids. This CDR3 reads CASSLENRAGDDTGELFF. In DNA, the CDR3 is TGTGCCAGCAGCTTAGAAAACCGAGCGGGGGACGACACCGGGGAGCTGTTTTTT.

The chain couples TRBV12-3 or TRBV12-4 to TRBJ2-2, with a weak D call TRBD1 (6 bases). The CDR3 is 12 residues long. V was clipped by 5 bases and J by 6 bases, with 7 bases between them. The CDR3 DNA reads TGTGCCAGCAGTACAGGGCCCGGGGAGCTGTTTTTT. Amino acid sequence: CASSTGPGELFF.

V is TRBV24-1 and J is TRBJ1-2; the match to TRBD1 covers 7 bases. Per germline, CDR1 KGHDR and CDR2 SFDVKD. The CDR3 sequence is 13 residues long. The V gene end was trimmed by 6 bases and the J gene end by 0 bases; junction bases not matched to a gene: 0. The CDR3 DNA reads as TGTGCCACCAGTCAGGGGGCTAACTATGGCTACACCTTC. Its protein product is CATSQGANYGYTF.

This clone showed up just once. The chain uses TRBV5-6 and TRBJ1-5, with 9 bases matching TRBD1. With 4 bases clipped from V and 4 bases from J, the junction kept 6 bases outside the gene matches. CDR3 length: 15 residues. Germline values: CDR1 SGHDT, CDR2 YYEEEE. The chain's CDR3 is CASSPGTGRNQPQHF. CDR3 sequence (DNA): TGTGCCAGCAGCCCTGGGACAGGGCGAAATCAGCCCCAGCATTTT.

This clone was recorded only once. V and J are TRBV3-1 (or the pseudogene TRBV3-2) and TRBJ2-7; 9 positions agree with TRBD1. V trimming: 4 bases; J trimming: 2 bases; junction bases outside the gene matches: 6. The CDR3 is 15 amino acids. CDR1 is LGHDT and CDR2 is YNNKEL in the germline V gene (reference sequence). The CDR3 DNA follows: TGTGCCAGCAGCCGACTTAGGGACAGGGCCTACGAGCAGTACTTC. Its protein product is CASSRLRDRAYEQYF.

This chain links TRBV6-1 with TRBJ2-5; 12 nucleotides agree with TRBD1. The germline CDR1 and CDR2 sequences are MNHNS and SASEGT. The CDR3 consists of 16 residues. Trimming at V came to 4 bases and at J to 2 bases, leaving 5 bases not matched to a gene. The CDR3 region has the DNA TGTGCCAGCAGTGCCCGGGACAGGGGGCAACAAGAGACCCAGTACTTC. Amino acids: CASSARDRGQQETQYF.

The V and J genes are TRBV4-3 and TRBJ1-6; 9 nucleotides agree with TRBD1. J lost 8 bases, V lost 1 base, and 3 bases had no gene match. Germline lookup yields CDR1 LGHNA and CDR2 YSLEER. The CDR3 consists of 15 residues. The CDR3, as DNA: TGCGCCAGCAGCCAAGGACAGGGGGTGGATTCACCCCTCCACTTT. It yields the protein CASSQGQGVDSPLHF.

DNA for the CDR3: TGTGCCAGCAGCCCATACCCGGACTTCCCGTCCTACAATGAGCAGTTCTTC. This translates into CASSPYPDFPSYNEQFF. The chain recombines TRBV9 with TRBJ2-1; the D gene is possibly TRBD2 (5 bases). V was shortened by 4 bases and J by 1 base, with 18 bases between the two germline ends. The germline gives CDR1 SGDLS, CDR2 YYNGEE. This CDR3 is 17 amino acids long.

This rearrangement joins TRBV4-3 to TRBJ2-7; the D is unclear. The CDR3 is 16 amino acids. Between the trimmed V and J ends, which lost 4 bases and 4 bases, there was a span of 20 bases. In germline, CDR1 is LGHNA, CDR2 YSLEER. CDR3 sequence (DNA): TGCGCCAGCAGCCCTTACGGCGGAGACCTCGTTTACGAGCAGTACTTC. The encoded protein is CASSPYGGDLVYEQYF.

The V call is TRBV15, the J call TRBJ2-1; D is possibly TRBD2 (6 bases). CDR3 size: 18 residues. The V gene's germline CDR1 is LNHNV and CDR2 YYDKDF (reference sequence). V dropped 0 bases and J dropped 0 bases, with 15 bases sitting between them. CDR3 sequence: CATSRDPPAGRSYNEQFF. The CDR3 DNA is TGTGCCACCAGCAGAGATCCCCCAGCGGGCCGCTCCTACAATGAGCAGTTCTTC. Supplemented by reference TRBV15 and TRBJ2-1, the full variable domain reads DAMVIQNPRYQVTQFGKPVTLSCSQTLNHNVMYWYQQKSSQAPKLLFHYYDKDFNNEADTPDNFQSRRPNTSFCFLDIRSPGLGDTAMYLCATSRDPPAGRSYNEQFFGPGTRLTVL.

The chain carries TRBV5-1 and TRBJ1-3; D is ambiguous. CDR3 size: 14 residues. Germline values: CDR1 SGHRS, CDR2 YFSETQ. V was shortened by 0 bases and J by 4 bases, with 8 bases between the two germline ends. The CDR3 loop is CASSLEVQGNTIYF. The CDR3 region has the DNA TGCGCCAGCAGCTTGGAAGTTCAGGGAAACACCATATATTTT.

For this clone: The germline gene is not matched at one end of the junction; a read error may be the cause. The chain has TRBV6-5 and TRBJ1-5; 9 nucleotides align to TRBD1. Germline CDR1 reads MNHEY; CDR2 reads SVGAGI. CDR3 length: 14 residues. CDR3 in DNA: TGTGCCAGCAGTTACGGGACAGGGCCGGGGGTGGACACTTGG. Amino acids: CASSYGTGPGVDTW.

J is TRBJ1-1 and V is TRBV6-5, with TRBD1 matching over 12 bases. CDR1 is MNHEY and CDR2 is SVGAGI in the germline V gene. V shed 8 bases and J 1 base; nucleotides not matched to a gene: 5. The CDR3 contains 15 residues. CDR3 sequence: CASQSGQGANTEAFF. The DNA for the CDR3 is TGTGCCAGCCAGTCGGGACAGGGGGCGAACACTGAAGCTTTCTTT.

The chain employs TRBV28 and TRBJ2-1, with 7 bases lining up with TRBD2. The germline gives CDR1 MDHEN, CDR2 SYDVKM. V lost 4 bases, J lost 8 bases, and 11 bases stayed unmatched. The CDR3 is made up of 15 amino acids. The CDR3 loop reads CASSSPGGTVDEQFF. The DNA of the CDR3 is TGTGCCAGCAGTTCCCCCGGGGGGACGGTGGATGAGCAGTTCTTC.

The genes are TRBV7-9 and TRBJ2-3, with unresolved D. Germline assignment: CDR1 SEHNR and CDR2 FQNEAQ (reference sequence). V shed 6 bases and J shed 2 bases, with 6 bases lying between them. CDR3 length: 12 amino acids. The CDR3 reads CASRESTDTQYF. CDR3 DNA sequence: TGTGCCAGCAGAGAGTCCACAGATACGCAGTATTTT.

In its sample, this clone was seen once. The J gene is TRBJ2-1, the V gene TRBV10-2; possible D gene TRBD2, 5 bases. Trimming removed 3 bases from V and 8 bases from J, with 11 bases in between. This CDR3 is 13 amino acids long. The germline gives CDR1 WSHSY, CDR2 SAAADI. CDR3 region: CASSEALRDEQFF. The CDR3 nucleotides are TGCGCCAGCAGTGAAGCCCTGAGGGATGAGCAGTTCTTC.

The J gene is TRBJ2-1, the V gene TRBV6-2 or TRBV6-3; 9 bases agree with TRBD2. The CDR3 loop spans 14 amino acids. Germline V CDR1 and CDR2: MNHEY, SVGEGT. V lost 5 bases to trimming and J lost 10 bases; unmatched junction nucleotides: 9. CDR3 DNA sequence: TGTGCCAGCAGTGTGGCGGGGGGGCAGGGAGAGCAGTTCTTC. Its protein is CASSVAGGQGEQFF.

The chain uses TRBV4-3 and TRBJ2-3; D perhaps matches TRBD2 (5 bases). Trimming pared 1 base from V and 1 base from J, leaving 15 bases between. This CDR3 is built from 17 residues. Looked up from germline, CDR1 is LGHNA and CDR2 is YSLEER. The CDR3 protein is CASSQARLQSGTDTQYF. The CDR3 nucleotides are TGCGCCAGCAGCCAAGCACGACTACAATCTGGCACAGATACGCAGTATTTT.

DNA of the CDR3: TGTGCCAGCAGCCAAGAAAGGGCAGGGGGAGATGAAAAACTGTTTTTT. Its translation is CASSQERAGGDEKLFF. The chain recombines TRBV4-2 with TRBJ1-4; 7 positions match TRBD1. Germline V CDR1 and CDR2: LGHNA, YNFKEQ. This CDR3 spans 16 amino acids. V lost 0 bases to trimming and J lost 6 bases; unmatched junction nucleotides: 7.

The chain carries TRBV4-1 and TRBJ1-5, with unresolved D. CDR3 length equals 14 residues. V lost 0 bases and J lost 4, with 7 bases in between. Germline lookup yields CDR1 MGHRA and CDR2 YSYEKL. The CDR3 here is CASSQDWPNQPQHF. CDR3 nucleotides: TGCGCCAGCAGCCAAGATTGGCCGAATCAGCCCCAGCATTTT.

This clone was picked up one time. The chain has TRBV3-1 (or the pseudogene TRBV3-2) and TRBJ1-1, with a weak D call TRBD1 (6 bases). CDR1 is LGHDT, CDR2 YNNKEL, per germline (reference sequence). The CDR3 runs 13 residues. V lost 8 bases to trimming and J lost 2 bases, with 12 bases between them. CDR3 protein: CASGWGPNTEAFF. The CDR3 DNA reads TGTGCCAGCGGTTGGGGGCCTAACACTGAAGCTTTCTTT.

This rearrangement joins TRBV7-9 to TRBJ2-7; 10 bases are shared with TRBD1. With V trimmed by 5 bases and J by 5 bases, 9 bases remained unmatched. In germline, CDR1 is SEHNR, CDR2 FQNEAQ (reference sequence). This CDR3 is 15 amino acids long. In DNA, the CDR3 is TGTGCCAGCAGCCAGACAGGGGGCGAGGTCAACGAGCAGTACTTC. The encoded protein is CASSQTGGEVNEQYF. Together with reference TRBV7-9 and TRBJ2-7, the CDR3 gives the full variable domain: DTGVSQNPRHKITKRGQNVTFRCDPISEHNRLYWYRQTLGQGPEFLTYFQNEAQLEKSRLLSDRFSAERPKGSFSTLEIQRTEQGDSAMYLCASSQTGGEVNEQYFGPGTRLTVT.

The J gene is TRBJ2-1, the V gene TRBV7-8; tentatively, D is TRBD1 (6 bases). The length of the CDR3 is 15 residues. Per germline, CDR1 SGHVS and CDR2 FQNEAQ. Trimming pared 2 bases from V and 8 bases from J, leaving 16 bases between. CDR3 DNA sequence: TGTGCCAGCAGCTTAAGAACAGGACAGTGGGATGAGCAGTTCTTC. This translates into CASSLRTGQWDEQFF.

V gene TRBV11-3 combines with J gene TRBJ2-7; a possible D gene is TRBD1 (6 bases). CDR3 size: 15 residues. Per the germline V gene, CDR1 is SGHNT and CDR2 is YENEEA. The V end was cut by 1 base, the J end by 3 bases, with 13 bases between. CDR3 nucleotides: TGTGCCAGCAGCTTAGGCGCAGGGGCGGTCTACGAGCAGTACGTC. Amino acid sequence: CASSLGAGAVYEQYV.

The genes are TRBV19 and TRBJ2-2; 7 positions agree with TRBD1. V lost 7 bases and J lost 0; bases outside the gene matches: 8. Germline assignment: CDR1 LNHDA and CDR2 SQIVND (reference sequence). The CDR3 contains 16 residues. CDR3 sequence (DNA): TGTGCCAGTACCCAACAGGGGATCCCGAACACCGGGGAGCTGTTTTTT. It translates to CASTQQGIPNTGELFF.

The genes are TRBV4-3 and TRBJ2-5, with TRBD1 matching 10 bases. V shed 4 bases, J shed 1 base, and the junction held 6 bases outside the gene matches. The CDR3 runs to 16 residues. The germline V gene has CDR1 LGHNA and CDR2 YSLEER. The CDR3 DNA sequence: TGCGCCAGCAGCCGAGGGGACAGGGGAGGCCAAGAGACCCAGTACTTC. It is translated as CASSRGDRGGQETQYF.

The gene calls are TRBV4-3 and TRBJ2-5; 10 positions agree with TRBD2. The V gene end was trimmed by 0 bases and the J gene end by 4 bases; junction bases not matched to a gene: 5. There are 16 residues in the CDR3. Germline V lookup: CDR1 LGHNA, CDR2 YSLEER. The CDR3 nucleotides read TGCGCCAGCAGCCAAGAGTCGGGACTAGCGAGAGAGACCCAGTACTTC. It translates to CASSQESGLARETQYF.

V usage is TRBV7-2 and J usage is TRBJ1-2; TRBD1 is a possible D gene (5 bases). Germline values: CDR1 SGHTA, CDR2 FQGNSA. The CDR3 covers 13 residues. V dropped 5 bases and J dropped 4 bases, with 11 bases sitting between them. The CDR3 DNA reads TGTGCCAGCAGCCCCCCGACAGCCTATGGCTACACCTTC. This encodes CASSPPTAYGYTF.

This clone showed up just once. The V gene is TRBV20-1, the J gene TRBJ1-6; weak D call: TRBD1 (5 bases). This CDR3 is 14 amino acids long. The V and J ends lost 3 bases and 9 bases respectively, with 15 bases between them. Germline V CDR1 and CDR2: DFQATT, SNEGSKA (reference sequence). The CDR3 region has the DNA TGCAGTGCTAGTTCAGGGCAGGGTAGTTCACCCCTCCACTTT. Translation gives CSASSGQGSSPLHF.